This TCR beta chain was identified in a study of cytomegalovirus exposure and HLA in healthy donors. Study-wide results and limits: Several top significant clusters appeared, in a later analysis, to be linked to common viral pathogens. Among TCR beta chains, those listed as cytomegalovirus-associated numbered around 160. According to an earlier analysis, most TCR beta V segments yielded productive rearrangements about 87% or about 30% of the time.

About this clone: Its antigen is undetermined.

The PCR contained 60 Vbeta and 13 Jbeta primers. Libraries were prepared by immunoSEQ multiplex PCR; TCRdb keeps only in-frame clonotypes and omits some of them. Of about 170,000 clones detected, roughly four fifths appear once; the ten largest clones hold under 2%. CDR1 MNHNY and CDR2 SVGAGI come from the germline V gene (reference sequence). Trimming shortened V by 8 bases and J by 2 bases, and 9 bases separated the two germline ends. The CDR3 sequence is 12 residues long. The TCR was taken from a woman younger than 30 in good health and CMV-seronegative. The chain links TRBV6-6 to TRBJ2-5, with a tentative D call TRBD2 (5 bases). The material sequenced was PBMCs. The CDR3 nucleotides are TGTGCCAGCGGCGGGCCACAAGAGACCCAGTACTTC. Amino acids: CASGGPQETQYF.